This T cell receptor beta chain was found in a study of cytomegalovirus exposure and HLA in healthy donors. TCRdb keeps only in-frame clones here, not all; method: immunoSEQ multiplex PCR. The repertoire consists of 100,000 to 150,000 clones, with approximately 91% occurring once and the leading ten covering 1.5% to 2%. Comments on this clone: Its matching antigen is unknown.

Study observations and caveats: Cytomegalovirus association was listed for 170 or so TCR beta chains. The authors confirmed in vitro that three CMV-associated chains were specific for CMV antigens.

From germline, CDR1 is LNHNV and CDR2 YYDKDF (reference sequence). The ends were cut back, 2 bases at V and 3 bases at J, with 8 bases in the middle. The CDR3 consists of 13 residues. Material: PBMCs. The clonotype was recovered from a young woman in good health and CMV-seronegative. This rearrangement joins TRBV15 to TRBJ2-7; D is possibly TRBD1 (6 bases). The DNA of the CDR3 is TGTGCCACCAGCAGAAGACAGGACTACGAGCAGTACTTC. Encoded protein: CATSRRQDYEQYF.